Ten or more counts support the clone carrying this TCR beta chain. Its antigen is not known. Stable disease denoted Graves' hyperthyroidism without ophthalmopathy progression within 18 months. Patients were excluded because of uncontrolled infection, other autoimmune disease, pregnancy or lactation. This CDR3 is built from 13 residues. The V gene end was trimmed by 5 bases and the J gene end by 5 bases; junction bases not matched to a gene: 2. The germline V gene has CDR1 SQVTM and CDR2 ANQGSEA. The sample originates from a study of T cells in Graves' hyperthyroidism and ophthalmopathy. Study-wide findings and caveats: Ophthalmopathy was told apart from stable hyperthyroidism by a 13 V-J model.

Amplified TCR beta CDR3 regions came from RNA transcripts. With the HTBI primer set, the TCR CDR3 went through a first round of RT-PCR. TCRdb recomputed calls from the multiplex PCR reads with MiXCR, one row per CDR3 protein. Of roughly 570,000 distinct CDR3 sequences in the sample, about 15% were seen once. The sample comprised blood. The chain carries TRBV29-1 and TRBJ2-7; 14 bases are a match to TRBD2. The TCR originated in a woman in her twenties or thirties with Graves' hyperthyroidism. CDR3 sequence: CSVLGLAGDEQYF. CDR3 DNA sequence: TGCAGCGTTCTGGGACTAGCGGGAGACGAGCAGTACTTC.